A selection of T cell receptor beta chains follows, all from one sample in a study of cytomegalovirus exposure and HLA in healthy donors. Repertoires were generated with immunoSEQ multiplex PCR, while TCRdb's copy carries only in-frame clones and drops some. The table records around 300,000 clones, approximately 90% of them present only once. Sample: PBMCs. All receptors come from a woman under 30 in good health and CMV-seronegative. Each CDR3 is given with its conserved first and last residue. D genes are given only for firm matches. Clone size, where shown, is once, few, many, or a class for clones that have expanded.

j_gene: TRBJ1-3
abundance: -
d_gene: TRBD1
v_gene: TRBV5-1
CDR3nt: TGCGCCAGCAGCTCACACAGGGACAGCACTAAACTGTACTCTGGAAACACCATATATTTT
CDR3aa: CASSSHRDSTKLYSGNTIYF

j_gene: TRBJ1-1
abundance: few
d_gene: -
v_gene: TRBV19
CDR3nt: TGTGCCAGTAGTCCTACTGACACTGAAGCTTTCTTT
CDR3aa: CASSPTDTEAFF

j_gene: TRBJ1-2
abundance: -
d_gene: TRBD1
v_gene: TRBV7-8
CDR3nt: TGTGCCAGCAGCTTAGAGACAGGGAGCTATGGCTACACCTTC
CDR3aa: CASSLETGSYGYTF

j_gene: TRBJ2-2
abundance: -
d_gene: TRBD2
v_gene: TRBV7-3
CDR3nt: TGTGCCAGCAGCTTGCGGACTAGCGGGGGGACCGGGGAGCTGTTTTTT
CDR3aa: CASSLRTSGGTGELFF

j_gene: TRBJ2-1
abundance: -
d_gene: -
v_gene: TRBV6-6
CDR3nt: TGTGCCAGCAGTCCCCGGGACTACAATGAGCAGTTCTTC
CDR3aa: CASSPRDYNEQFF

j_gene: TRBJ2-3
abundance: -
d_gene: TRBD2
v_gene: TRBV5-1
CDR3nt: TGCGCCAGCACCCTGGGACTAATGCACACAGATACGCAGTATTTT
CDR3aa: CASTLGLMHTDTQYF

j_gene: TRBJ1-2
abundance: few
d_gene: -
v_gene: TRBV2
CDR3nt: TGTGCCAGCAGTGTCATGCCGGGGGATGGCTACACCTTC
CDR3aa: CASSVMPGDGYTF

j_gene: TRBJ2-7
abundance: -
d_gene: -
v_gene: TRBV9
CDR3nt: TGTGCCAGCAGCGTAGAAGGCGGAGCCTACGAGCAGTACTTC
CDR3aa: CASSVEGGAYEQYF

j_gene: TRBJ2-2
abundance: -
d_gene: -
v_gene: TRBV2
CDR3nt: TGTGCCTCCGAGGGGGGGGGCCCCACCGGGGAGCTGTTTTTT
CDR3aa: CASEGGGPTGELFF

j_gene: TRBJ2-1
abundance: once
d_gene: -
v_gene: TRBV5-6
CDR3nt: TGTGCCAGCAGCCTGGGACAACACAATGAGCAGTTCTTC
CDR3aa: CASSLGQHNEQFF

j_gene: TRBJ2-3
abundance: -
d_gene: -
v_gene: TRBV27
CDR3nt: TGTGCCAGCAGTCTCACAGATACGCAGTATTTT
CDR3aa: CASSLTDTQYF

j_gene: TRBJ1-5
abundance: -
d_gene: TRBD1
v_gene: TRBV19
CDR3nt: TGTGCCAGTAGGGCCCAGGGGGGCAATCAGCCCCAGCATTTT
CDR3aa: CASRAQGGNQPQHF

j_gene: TRBJ2-5
abundance: -
d_gene: -
v_gene: TRBV2
CDR3nt: TGTGCCAGCAGTGAAAGCGGTGGGGGGGCGAAGGTGGGGACCCAGTACTTC
CDR3aa: CASSESGGGAKVGTQYF

j_gene: TRBJ2-1
abundance: once
d_gene: -
v_gene: TRBV5-1
CDR3nt: TGCGCCAGCAGCTTTGGACCGGGACTCGCGGGGAGTAATGAGCAGTTCTTC
CDR3aa: CASSFGPGLAGSNEQFF

j_gene: TRBJ2-3
abundance: -
d_gene: TRBD2
v_gene: TRBV4-2
CDR3nt: TGTGCCAGCAGCCAAGTCACAGCGGGGGAAACAGATACGCAGTATTTT
CDR3aa: CASSQVTAGETDTQYF

j_gene: TRBJ2-1
abundance: -
d_gene: -
v_gene: TRBV7-9
CDR3nt: TGTGCCAGCAGCTTAGGTCGCGTTGGGACACCCTACAATGAGCAGTTCTTC
CDR3aa: CASSLGRVGTPYNEQFF

j_gene: TRBJ1-2
abundance: once
d_gene: TRBD1
v_gene: TRBV9
CDR3nt: TGTGCCAGCAGCGTTACGCCGGGACAGCTTAACTATGGCTACACCTTC
CDR3aa: CASSVTPGQLNYGYTF

j_gene: TRBJ1-2
abundance: -
d_gene: TRBD1
v_gene: TRBV9
CDR3nt: TGTGCCAGCAGCACCGGGGACAGGAACTATGGCTACACCTTC
CDR3aa: CASSTGDRNYGYTF

j_gene: TRBJ1-5
abundance: -
d_gene: -
v_gene: TRBV7-9
CDR3nt: TGTTCCAGCAGCTTAGTTATCGGGCCCCAGCATTTT
CDR3aa: CSSSLVIGPQHF

j_gene: TRBJ1-2
abundance: -
d_gene: -
v_gene: TRBV30
CDR3nt: TGTGCCTGGGGGGCAGATAAGTACTATGGCTACACCTTC
CDR3aa: CAWGADKYYGYTF

j_gene: TRBJ1-2
abundance: -
d_gene: -
v_gene: TRBV9
CDR3nt: TGTGCCAGCAGCGCATCCGCGATGACAGGTTGGGACTATGGCTACACCTTC
CDR3aa: CASSASAMTGWDYGYTF

j_gene: TRBJ1-1
abundance: -
d_gene: -
v_gene: TRBV7-9
CDR3nt: TGTGCCAGCAGCTTAGTGTTCCGGGGCACTGAAGCTTTCTTT
CDR3aa: CASSLVFRGTEAFF

j_gene: TRBJ2-5
abundance: -
d_gene: TRBD1
v_gene: TRBV10-3
CDR3nt: TGTGCCATCAGTACCAGGACAGGGGAAGAGACCCAGTACTTC
CDR3aa: CAISTRTGEETQYF

j_gene: TRBJ1-2
abundance: -
d_gene: TRBD1
v_gene: TRBV5-4
CDR3nt: TGTGCCAGCAGCCCACCCCCAAATACAGGGGACTCTAACTATGGCTACACCTTC
CDR3aa: CASSPPPNTGDSNYGYTF